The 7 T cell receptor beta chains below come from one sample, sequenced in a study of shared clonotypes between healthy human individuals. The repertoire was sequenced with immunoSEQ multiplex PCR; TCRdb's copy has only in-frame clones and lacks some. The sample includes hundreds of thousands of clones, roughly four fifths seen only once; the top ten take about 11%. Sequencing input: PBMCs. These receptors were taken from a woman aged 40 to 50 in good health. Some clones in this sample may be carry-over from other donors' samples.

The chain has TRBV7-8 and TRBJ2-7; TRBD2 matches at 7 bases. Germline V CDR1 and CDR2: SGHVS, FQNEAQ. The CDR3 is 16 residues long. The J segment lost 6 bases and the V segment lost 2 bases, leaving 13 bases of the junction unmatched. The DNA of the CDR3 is TGTGCCAGCAGCTTATCTTGGGGGAGGGCCCCCATCGAGCAGTACTTC. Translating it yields CASSLSWGRAPIEQYF.

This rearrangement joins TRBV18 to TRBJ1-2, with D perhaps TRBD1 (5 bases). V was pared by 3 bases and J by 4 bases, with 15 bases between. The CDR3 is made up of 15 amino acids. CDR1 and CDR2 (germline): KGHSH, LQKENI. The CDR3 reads CASSPGLSRGYGYTF. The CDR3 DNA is TGTGCCAGCTCACCGGGACTAAGTCGGGGCTATGGCTACACCTTC. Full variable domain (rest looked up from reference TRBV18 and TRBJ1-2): NAGVMQNPRHLVRRRGQEARLRCSPMKGHSHVYWYRQLPEEGLKFMVYLQKENIIDESGMPKERFSAEFPKEGPSILRIQQVVRGDSAAYFCASSPGLSRGYGYTFGSGTRLTVV.

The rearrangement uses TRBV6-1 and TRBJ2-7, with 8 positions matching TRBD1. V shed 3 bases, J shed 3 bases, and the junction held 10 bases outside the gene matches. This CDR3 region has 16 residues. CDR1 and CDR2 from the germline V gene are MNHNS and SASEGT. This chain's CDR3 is CASSEYQGQAGYEQYF. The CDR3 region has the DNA TGTGCCAGCAGTGAGTACCAGGGACAGGCGGGCTACGAGCAGTACTTC.

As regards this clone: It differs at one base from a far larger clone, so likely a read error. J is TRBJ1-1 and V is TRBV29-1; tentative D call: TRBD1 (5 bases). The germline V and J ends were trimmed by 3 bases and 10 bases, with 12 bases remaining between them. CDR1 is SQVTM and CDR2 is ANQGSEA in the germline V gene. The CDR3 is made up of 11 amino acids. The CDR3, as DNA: TGCAGCGTTGAGAAAGGGGCTGGAGCTTTCTTT. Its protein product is CSVEKGAGAFF.

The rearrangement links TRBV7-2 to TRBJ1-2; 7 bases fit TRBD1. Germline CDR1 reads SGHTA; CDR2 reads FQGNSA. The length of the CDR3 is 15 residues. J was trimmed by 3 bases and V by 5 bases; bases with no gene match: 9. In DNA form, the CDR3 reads TGTGCCAGCAGCAAGCGCTTGGGACAGCACTATGGCTACACCTTC. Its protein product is CASSKRLGQHYGYTF. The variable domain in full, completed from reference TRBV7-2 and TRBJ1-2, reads GAGVSQSPSNKVTEKGKDVELRCDPISGHTALYWYRQSLGQGLEFLIYFQGNSAPDKSGLPSDRFSAERTGGSVSTLTIQRTQQEDSAVYLCASSKRLGQHYGYTFGSGTRLTVV.

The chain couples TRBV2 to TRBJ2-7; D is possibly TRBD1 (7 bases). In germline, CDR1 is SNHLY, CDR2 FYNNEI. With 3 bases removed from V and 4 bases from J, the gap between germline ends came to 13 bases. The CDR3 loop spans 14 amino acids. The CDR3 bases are TGTGCCAGCAGTGACTCAGGGGGGAGGTACGAGCAGTACTTC. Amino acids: CASSDSGGRYEQYF. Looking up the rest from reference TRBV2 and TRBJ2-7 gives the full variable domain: EPEVTQTPSHQVTQMGQEVILRCVPISNHLYFYWYRQILGQKVEFLVSFYNNEISEKSEIFDDQFSVERPDGSNFTLKIRSTKLEDSAMYFCASSDSGGRYEQYFGPGTRLTVT.

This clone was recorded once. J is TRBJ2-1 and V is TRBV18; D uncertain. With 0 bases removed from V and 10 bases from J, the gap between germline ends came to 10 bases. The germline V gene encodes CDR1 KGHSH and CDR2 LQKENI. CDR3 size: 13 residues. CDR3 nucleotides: TGTGCCAGCTCACCACCGGTTACCTGGGAGCAGTTCTTC. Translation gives CASSPPVTWEQFF.